The T cell receptor beta chain described here comes from a study of T cells in Graves' hyperthyroidism and ophthalmopathy (dated by TCRdb to the late 2010s). Background on the whole study: Peripheral blood was collected at initial diagnosis, before any treatment. TCR Vbeta CDR3 sequencing of 135 peripheral blood samples (around 45 ophthalmopathy, 75 to 80 hyperthyroidism and roughly 17 progressor patients) is reported in the paper. Following sampling, methimazole starting at 30 mg daily was given to hyperthyroidism patients, and high-dose intravenous methylprednisolone was given to ophthalmopathy patients. Whether ophthalmopathy could be predicted prospectively was tested in an independent validation cohort made up of under 20 hyperthyroidism patients plus 17 patients who later progressed to ophthalmopathy. To identify distinguishing TCR V-J signatures, a discovery cohort of some 99 patients was used, comprising 40 to 45 with Graves' ophthalmopathy and around 57 with stable Graves' hyperthyroidism. Thyroid tissue and blood T-cell repertoires from about 6 Graves' hyperthyroidism patients were also compared in the study. For training and testing, the 100 or so patients in the discovery cohort were randomly divided in a 7:3 ratio. The study at large found these results: Most expanded thyroid clonotypes (frequency above 0.001) were also detected in blood, a finding suggesting that blood repertoires may reflect thyroid immune responses. A model built on a 13 V-J signature distinguished ophthalmopathy from stable hyperthyroidism, reaching about 88% sensitivity and approximately 81% specificity in cross-validation and 80%/75% in testing. In validation, the model predicted progression to ophthalmopathy with roughly 70% sensitivity and over 72% specificity, a median of 6.5 months before onset. No statistical method was used to fix the sample size in advance, and group allocation was not hidden from the investigators.

Counted from cysteine to phenylalanine, this CDR3 has 14 amino acids. Of all the DNA, just the CDR3 is kept, 42 bases in frame from base 1. The V and J ends are trimmed by 6 bases and 7 bases, leaving 13 bases between them. CDR1 and CDR2 are read off the germline V gene (reference sequence) as LGHDT and YNNKEL. This clonotype showed up many times. Which antigen it targets is not known. No clone much larger than this one lies a single base away; base qualities are absent. TCR beta CDR3 regions were amplified from RNA transcripts. A first-round RT-PCR of the TCR CDR3 used the HTBI primer set with the Qiagen OneStep RT-PCR kit. The libraries were constructed in a second round of multiplex PCR and then size-selected and purified. Libraries were sequenced paired-end with 100 bp reads on an Illumina HiSeq2000. In the paper's pipeline: Raw data were processed with SOAPnuke, discarding reads with adapters, uncalled bases, mean Phred below 15, or no exact constant-primer or identifier match. COPE v1.2.5 was used to merge the high-quality paired reads, and each unique nucleotide sequence was defined as a clonotype. MiTCR v1.1 was used to align the clonotypes against IMGT TRBV, TRBD and TRBJ reference segments. The analysis included only V-J combinations with a frequency above 0.0001, which together covered roughly 99% of the repertoires. A TCS score was defined as the ratio between F50 (clonal expansion) and ExV (chaos), using BLOSUM62-based TCRdist between CDR3 peptides within each V-J. Welch's t-statistics and random forest reduced 500 to 650 V-J features to 10 to 15, which were used in a naive Bayes classifier (R e1071). TCRdb trimmed the raw reads at Q25, called clones with MiXCR and kept productive beta chains. CDR3 protein sequences are deduplicated, and each keeps its most common genes and DNA. TCRdb, not the original authors, processed these V and J calls. This sample holds approximately 400,000 distinct CDR3 sequences; 15% to 19% were observed only once. The top ten clonotypes cover 13% to 15% of the sample.

Graves' hyperthyroidism was defined as stable when no progression to ophthalmopathy occurred over 18 months of follow-up. Hyperthyroidism patients were newly diagnosed, had a disease duration of under 2 months, and were aged 18 to 65 years. Exclusion was applied to patients with uncontrolled infections, other autoimmune diseases, pregnancy or lactation. Diagnoses were established on the basis of clinical symptoms, serum thyroxine and TRAb, thyroid ultrasound, and orbital computed tomography. PBMCs were separated from over 9 ml of fresh peripheral blood using Ficoll-Paque density gradient centrifugation. Total RNA was extracted with Trizol reagent, and quality was checked on an Agilent 2100 Bioanalyzer.

Source material: blood. The TCR was taken from a woman between 18 and 29 years old with Graves' hyperthyroidism. Rearrangement joined TRBV3-1 to TRBJ1-6; TRBD1 is a possible D gene, resting on 5 matching bases. The CDR3 protein sequence reads: CASSRTGPNSPLHF. The bases are TGTGCCAGCAGTCGAACAGGCCCGAATTCACCCCTCCACTTT.